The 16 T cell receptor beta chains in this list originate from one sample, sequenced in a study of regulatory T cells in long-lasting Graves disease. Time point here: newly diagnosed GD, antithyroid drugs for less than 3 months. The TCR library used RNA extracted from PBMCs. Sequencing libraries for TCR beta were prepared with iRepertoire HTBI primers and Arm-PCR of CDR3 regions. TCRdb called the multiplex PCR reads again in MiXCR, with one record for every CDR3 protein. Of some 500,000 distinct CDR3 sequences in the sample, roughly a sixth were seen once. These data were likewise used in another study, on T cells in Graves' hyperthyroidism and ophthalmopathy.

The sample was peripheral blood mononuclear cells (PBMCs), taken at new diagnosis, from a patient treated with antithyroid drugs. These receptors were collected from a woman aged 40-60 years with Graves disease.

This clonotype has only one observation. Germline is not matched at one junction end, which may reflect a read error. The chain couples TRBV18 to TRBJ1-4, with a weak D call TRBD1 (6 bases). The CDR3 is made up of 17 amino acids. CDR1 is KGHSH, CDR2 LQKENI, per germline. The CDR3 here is CASPPPQGTATNEKLFF. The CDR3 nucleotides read TGTGCCAGCCCACCACCTCAGGGGACCGCAACTAATGAAAAACTGTTTTTT.

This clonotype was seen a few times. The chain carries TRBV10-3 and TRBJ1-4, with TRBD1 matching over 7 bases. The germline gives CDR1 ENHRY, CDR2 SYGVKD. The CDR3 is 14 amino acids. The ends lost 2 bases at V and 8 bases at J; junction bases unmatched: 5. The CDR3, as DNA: TGTGCCATCAGTGAGAGGGGGCCGGGGGAAAAACTGTTTTTT. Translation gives CAISERGPGEKLFF.

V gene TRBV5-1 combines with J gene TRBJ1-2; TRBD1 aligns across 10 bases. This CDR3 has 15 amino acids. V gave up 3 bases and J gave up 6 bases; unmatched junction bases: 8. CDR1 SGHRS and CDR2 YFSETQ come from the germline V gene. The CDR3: CASSSSGTGVDGYTF. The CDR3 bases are TGCGCCAGCAGCTCGTCCGGGACAGGGGTAGATGGCTACACCTTC.

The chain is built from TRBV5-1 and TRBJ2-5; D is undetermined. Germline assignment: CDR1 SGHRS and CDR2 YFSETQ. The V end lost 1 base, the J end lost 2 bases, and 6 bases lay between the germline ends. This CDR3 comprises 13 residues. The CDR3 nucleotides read TGCGCCAGCAGCTTGTTAGTTCAAGAGACCCAGTACTTC. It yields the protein CASSLLVQETQYF.

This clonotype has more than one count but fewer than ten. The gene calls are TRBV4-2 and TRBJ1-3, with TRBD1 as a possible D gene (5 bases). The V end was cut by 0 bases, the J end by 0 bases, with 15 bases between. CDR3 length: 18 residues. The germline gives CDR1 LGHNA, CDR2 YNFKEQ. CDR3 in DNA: TGTGCCAGCAGCCAAGATCGGCTGGCGGGACTCTCTGGAAACACCATATATTTT. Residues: CASSQDRLAGLSGNTIYF.

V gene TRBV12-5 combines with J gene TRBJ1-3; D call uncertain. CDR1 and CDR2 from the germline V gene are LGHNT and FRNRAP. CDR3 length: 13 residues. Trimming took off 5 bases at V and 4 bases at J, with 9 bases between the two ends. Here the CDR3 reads CASGPTVGNTIYF. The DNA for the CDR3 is TGTGCTAGTGGTCCGACCGTGGGAAACACCATATATTTT. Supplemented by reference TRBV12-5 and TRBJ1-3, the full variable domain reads DARVTQTPRHKVTEMGQEVTMRCQPILGHNTVFWYRQTMMQGLELLAYFRNRAPLDDSGMPKDRFSAEMPDATLATLKIQPSEPRDSAVYFCASGPTVGNTIYFGEGSWLTVV.

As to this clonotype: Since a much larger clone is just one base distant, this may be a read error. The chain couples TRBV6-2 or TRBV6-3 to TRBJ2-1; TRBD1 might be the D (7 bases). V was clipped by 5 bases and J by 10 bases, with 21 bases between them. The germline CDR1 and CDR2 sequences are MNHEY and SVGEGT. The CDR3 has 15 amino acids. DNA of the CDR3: TGTGCCAGCAGTGAAGGGGGGACAGCTTACTACGAGCAGTTCTTC. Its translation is CASSEGGTAYYEQFF.

CDR3 nucleotides: TGTGCCAGCAGTTTCCGGACAGGGGTAGGAGATACGCAGTATTTT. Protein product: CASSFRTGVGDTQYF. The rearrangement joins TRBV6-2 or TRBV6-3 to TRBJ2-3, with 9 bases that match TRBD1. This CDR3 comprises 15 residues. Germline lookup yields CDR1 MNHEY and CDR2 SVGEGT. J gave up 5 bases and V 4 bases, and 7 bases lay outside the gene matches.

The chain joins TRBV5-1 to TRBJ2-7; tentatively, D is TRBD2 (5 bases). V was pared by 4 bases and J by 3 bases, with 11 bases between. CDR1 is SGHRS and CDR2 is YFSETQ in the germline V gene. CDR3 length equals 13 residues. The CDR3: CASSKEVVYEQYF. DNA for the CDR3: TGCGCCAGCAGCAAGGAGGTGGTCTACGAGCAGTACTTC.

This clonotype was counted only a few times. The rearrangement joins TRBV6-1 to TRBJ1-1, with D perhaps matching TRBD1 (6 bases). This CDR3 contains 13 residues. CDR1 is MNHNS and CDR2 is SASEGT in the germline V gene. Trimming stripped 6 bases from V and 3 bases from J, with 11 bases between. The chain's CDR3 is CASSYPGDTEAFF. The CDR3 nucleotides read TGTGCCAGCAGCTATCCAGGGGACACTGAAGCTTTCTTT.

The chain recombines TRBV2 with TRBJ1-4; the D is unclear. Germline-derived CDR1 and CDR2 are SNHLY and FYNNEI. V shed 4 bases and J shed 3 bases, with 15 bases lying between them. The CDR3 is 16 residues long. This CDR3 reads CASSGEIPRANEKLFF. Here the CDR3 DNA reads TGTGCCAGCAGTGGGGAGATTCCTAGAGCTAATGAAAAACTGTTTTTT.

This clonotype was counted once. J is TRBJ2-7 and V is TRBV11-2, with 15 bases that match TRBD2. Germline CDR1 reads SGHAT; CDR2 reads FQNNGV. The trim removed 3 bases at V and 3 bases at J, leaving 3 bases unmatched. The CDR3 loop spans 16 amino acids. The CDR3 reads CASSFRTSGGGYEQYF. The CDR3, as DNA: TGTGCCAGCAGCTTCCGGACTAGCGGGGGGGGCTACGAGCAGTACTTC.

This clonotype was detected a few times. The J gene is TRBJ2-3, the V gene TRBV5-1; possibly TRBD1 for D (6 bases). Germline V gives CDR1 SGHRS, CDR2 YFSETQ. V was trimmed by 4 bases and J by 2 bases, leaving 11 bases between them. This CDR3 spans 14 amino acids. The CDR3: CASSPGHITDTQYF. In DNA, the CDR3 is TGCGCCAGCAGCCCGGGACACATCACAGATACGCAGTATTTT.

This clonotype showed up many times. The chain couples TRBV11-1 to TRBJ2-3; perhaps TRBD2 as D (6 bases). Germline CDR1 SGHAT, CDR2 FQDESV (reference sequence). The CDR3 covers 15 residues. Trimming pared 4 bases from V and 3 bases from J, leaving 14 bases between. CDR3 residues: CASSWRVLNTDTQYF. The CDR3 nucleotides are TGTGCCAGCAGCTGGAGGGTCCTAAATACAGATACGCAGTATTTT. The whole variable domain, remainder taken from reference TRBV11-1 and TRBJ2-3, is EAEVAQSPRYKITEKSQAVAFWCDPISGHATLYWYRQILGQGPELLVQFQDESVVDDSQLPKDRFSAERLKGVDSTLKIQPAELGDSAMYLCASSWRVLNTDTQYFGPGTRLTVL.

CDR3 protein: CASSLEAAGGKAFF. CDR3 DNA: TGTGCCAGCAGCTTAGAGGCGGCAGGGGGCAAAGCTTTCTTT. The rearrangement joins TRBV7-9 to TRBJ1-1; TRBD1 agrees at 8 bases. V shed 1 base, J shed 9 bases, and the junction held 7 bases outside the gene matches. There are 14 residues in the CDR3. Germline lookup yields CDR1 SEHNR and CDR2 FQNEAQ (reference sequence).

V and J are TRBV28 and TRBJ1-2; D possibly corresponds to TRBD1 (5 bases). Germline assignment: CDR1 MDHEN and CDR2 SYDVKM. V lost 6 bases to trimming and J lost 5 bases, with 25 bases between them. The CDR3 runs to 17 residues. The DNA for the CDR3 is TGTGCCAGCAGCCTCGGGGGAGTCTCCGCCGTCCAATATGGCTACACCTTC. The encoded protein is CASSLGGVSAVQYGYTF.